Included here is one TCR beta chain sequence, with context. Antigen unknown. The repertoire was sequenced with immunoSEQ multiplex PCR; TCRdb's copy has only in-frame clones and lacks some. The sample includes approximately 48,000 clones, roughly 57% of them seen just once. CDR1 is SGHAT and CDR2 is FQNNGV in the germline V gene. Trimming took 6 bases from V and 9 from J, leaving 12 bases between them. The CDR3 runs to 11 residues. The sample is drawn from a study of cytotoxic CD8 clonotypes in ibrutinib-treated CLL. Study-wide context: Response was recorded as partial in some 24 patients and complete in 2; at median about 6 years, around 14 remained remitted and approximately twelve had progressed. General study results and limits: Ibrutinib response saw clonality rise, and progression saw it return toward baseline. In comparison with age-matched healthy donors, baseline clonality was higher and tracked circulating CD8+ T-cell counts. Public clonotypes, an uncommon group, contracted or remained stable on treatment.

The clonotype was recovered from a human donor with chronic lymphocytic leukemia. The rearrangement uses TRBV11-2 and TRBJ2-7, with TRBD2 as a possible D gene (5 bases). Specimen: PBMCs, collected after 12 months of ibrutinib treatment. In nucleotides, the CDR3 is TGTGCCAGCAGTTGGAGGACGTGGCAGTACTTC. Translation: CASSWRTWQYF.